The rows below give T cell receptor beta chains drawn from one sample of a study of blood T cell repertoires in COVID-19. Data came from immunoSEQ multiplex PCR; TCRdb stores just in-frame clones and leaves some out. The data hold some 230,000 clones, with approximately 78% observed a single time. The sample comprised peripheral blood. Receptors were obtained from a woman at least 80 years old with COVID-19, enrolled during active disease. CDR3s leave out the opening cysteine and the closing phenylalanine or tryptophan.

ASSYRSGNTEAF	TRBV6-2/TRBV6-3	TRBJ1-1
ASGQPLPGGGLYNEQF	TRBV12-5	TRBJ2-1
ASSPQTGITEAF	TRBV18	TRBJ1-1
ASSPPGGGYT	TRBV18	TRBJ1-2
ASSKRQTFSNQPQH	TRBV2	TRBJ1-5
ASTSVPGNYGYT	TRBV5-1	TRBJ1-2
ASSLAGTGSYEQY	TRBV5-4	TRBJ2-7
ASSLAGASYNEQF	TRBV5-6	TRBJ2-1
SVERGDGYT	TRBV29-1	TRBJ1-2
AWSLSSGNTIY	TRBV30	TRBJ1-3
ASSLRGLGTDTQY	TRBV27	TRBJ2-3
ASSVAPGGRGEQY	TRBV9	TRBJ2-7